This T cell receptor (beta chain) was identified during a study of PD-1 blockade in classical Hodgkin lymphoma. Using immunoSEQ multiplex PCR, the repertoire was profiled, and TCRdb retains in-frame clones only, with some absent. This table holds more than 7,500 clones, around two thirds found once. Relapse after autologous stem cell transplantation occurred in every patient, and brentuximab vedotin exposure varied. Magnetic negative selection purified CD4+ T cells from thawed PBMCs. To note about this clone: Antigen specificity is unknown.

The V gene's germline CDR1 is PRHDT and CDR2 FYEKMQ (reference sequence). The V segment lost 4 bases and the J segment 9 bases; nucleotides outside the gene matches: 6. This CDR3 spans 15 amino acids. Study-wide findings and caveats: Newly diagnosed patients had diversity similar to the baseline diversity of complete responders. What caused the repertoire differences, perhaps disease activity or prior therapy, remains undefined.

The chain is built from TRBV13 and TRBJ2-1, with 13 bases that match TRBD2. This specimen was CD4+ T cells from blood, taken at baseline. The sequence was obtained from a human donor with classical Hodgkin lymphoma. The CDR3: CASSSGLAGASEQFF. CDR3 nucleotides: TGTGCCAGCAGCTCCGGACTAGCGGGAGCTAGTGAGCAGTTCTTC.